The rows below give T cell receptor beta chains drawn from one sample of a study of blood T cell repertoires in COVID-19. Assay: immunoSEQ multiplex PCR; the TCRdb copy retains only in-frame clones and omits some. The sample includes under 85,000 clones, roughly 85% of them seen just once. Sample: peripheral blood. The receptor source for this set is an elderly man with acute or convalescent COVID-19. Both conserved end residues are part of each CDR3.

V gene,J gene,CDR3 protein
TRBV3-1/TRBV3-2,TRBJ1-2,CASSHGGSRTSYGYTF
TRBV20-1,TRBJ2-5,CSASERGRGRETQYF
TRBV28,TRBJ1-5,CASKTGGGQPQHF
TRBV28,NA,CASSLLTSGRETQYF
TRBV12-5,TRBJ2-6,CASDSPRDSLSGANVLTF
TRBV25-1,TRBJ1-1,CASSEGGREGTEAFF
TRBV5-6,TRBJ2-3,CASRKGLAGRTDTQYF
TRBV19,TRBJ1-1,CASSIRGLGTEAFF
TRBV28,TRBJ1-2,CASSPTPDRDYTF
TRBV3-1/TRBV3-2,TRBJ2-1,CASGHRPLQFF
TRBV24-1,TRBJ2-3,CATSDPAGGRTDTQYF
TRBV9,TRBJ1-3,CASSATGGYGNTIYF
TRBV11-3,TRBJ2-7,CASSEAGRDYEQYF
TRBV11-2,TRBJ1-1,CASSLVYGTEAFF
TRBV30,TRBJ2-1,CAWSVRSEQFF
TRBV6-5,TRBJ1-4,CASGQVSEKLFF
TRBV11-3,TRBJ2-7,CASSLGTVNEQYF
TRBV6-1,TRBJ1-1,CASSEQQGAEAFF
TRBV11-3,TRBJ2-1,CASSPSGREAVNEQFF
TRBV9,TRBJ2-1,CASSVAAGLAGNEQFF
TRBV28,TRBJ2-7,CATRLAGIYEQYF
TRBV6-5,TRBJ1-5,CASRTSGGQPQHF
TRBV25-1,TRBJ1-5,CASSDYGQPQHF
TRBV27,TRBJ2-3,CASSLSGWRDTQYF
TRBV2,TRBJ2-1,CASSQGLAGYNEQFF
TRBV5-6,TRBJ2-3,CASSSSTSGRPRTDTQYF
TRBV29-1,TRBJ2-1,CSVVRGAVSYNEQFF
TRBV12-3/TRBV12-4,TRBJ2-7,CASRGTSGYEQYF
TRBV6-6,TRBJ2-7,CASSYPATGEGYEQYF
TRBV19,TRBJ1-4,CATTKGAQRTNEKLFF
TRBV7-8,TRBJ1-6,CASRDSFGQTSSYNSPLHF
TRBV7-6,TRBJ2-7,CASSLGWWVSGRGGSSYEQYF
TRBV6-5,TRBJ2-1,CASTRGASGSNEQFF
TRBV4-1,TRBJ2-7,CASSQEQGANYEQYF
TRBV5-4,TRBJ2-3,CASRMSTDTQYF
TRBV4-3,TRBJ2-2,CASAQRDSHTGELFF
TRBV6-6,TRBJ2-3,CASIPPGTDTQYF
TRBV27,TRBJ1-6,CASALREGNSPLHF
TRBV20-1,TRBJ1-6,CSASDRAGYSPLHF
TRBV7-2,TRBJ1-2,CASSLVEGARGYTF
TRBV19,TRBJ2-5,CASSPQGSRETQYF
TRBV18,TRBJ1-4,CASSPQTGTLNEKLFF
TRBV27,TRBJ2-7,CASSWTSAYEQYF
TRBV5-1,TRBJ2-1,CASSLELDNEQFF